This is a list of T cell receptor beta chains from one sample in a study of regulatory T cells in long-lasting Graves disease. TCRdb re-derived calls from the multiplex PCR reads in MiXCR, one entry per CDR3 protein. The sample contains 400,000 to 450,000 distinct CDR3 sequences, around 22% of which appear only once. Sequences were derived from peripheral blood mononuclear cells (PBMCs), sampled when the disease was refractory, from a patient treated with antithyroid drugs. Receptor source: a female donor with Graves disease. Both conserved end residues are trimmed from each CDR3. Fields, in order: CDR3 protein, D gene, V gene. The D gene is left open where the match is weak.

CDR3: ASSLGPRATYEQY
D: -
V: TRBV7-2

CDR3: ASSLFTGGAENIQY
D: TRBD1
V: TRBV5-6

CDR3: ASSPTLTVTAMNTEAF
D: -
V: TRBV9

CDR3: ASSYGATGELF
D: -
V: TRBV7-7

CDR3: ASSGQGAQGETQY
D: TRBD1
V: TRBV5-5

CDR3: SARGLEVYEQY
D: -
V: TRBV20-1

CDR3: ASSLEGSDEQY
D: -
V: TRBV5-1

CDR3: ASSSRQVYEQY
D: -
V: TRBV7-9

CDR3: ASSDLPSGIVYEQY
D: TRBD2
V: TRBV2

CDR3: ASSPRVGQGLHQPQH
D: -
V: TRBV28

CDR3: SVVGGSETQY
D: TRBD2
V: TRBV29-1

CDR3: AWSEAF
D: -
V: TRBV30

CDR3: SATATGEPRETQY
D: -
V: TRBV20-1

CDR3: ASRKDRDDNQPQH
D: TRBD1
V: TRBV2

CDR3: ASSPHRGTLVGEQY
D: -
V: TRBV6-2/TRBV6-3

CDR3: AWTPSRTRYNEKLF
D: -
V: TRBV30

CDR3: ASSQEGDLNTEAF
D: -
V: TRBV4-3

CDR3: AWRKGAGGEKLF
D: TRBD1
V: TRBV30

CDR3: SVPEGVSANYGYT
D: -
V: TRBV29-1

CDR3: ASSRGIEAF
D: -
V: TRBV7-9

CDR3: ASRLGPTNTEAF
D: -
V: TRBV19

CDR3: ASSNNFTPGRSPYEQY
D: -
V: TRBV12-3/TRBV12-4

CDR3: ASSLGGSNEKLF
D: -
V: TRBV7-2

CDR3: ASRINRAGELF
D: -
V: TRBV12-3/TRBV12-4

CDR3: ASSEGGTSTDTQY
D: -
V: TRBV2

CDR3: SATDTGYGYT
D: -
V: TRBV20-1

CDR3: ATSRVRRSKETQY
D: -
V: TRBV15

CDR3: ATSRAAGGNQPQH
D: -
V: TRBV15

CDR3: ASSTERKANEQF
D: -
V: TRBV2

CDR3: AWSPMGLNQPQH
D: -
V: TRBV30

CDR3: SAPTKGGVHYSNQPQH
D: -
V: TRBV29-1

CDR3: ASSYTVIEATNEKLF
D: -
V: TRBV6-2/TRBV6-3

CDR3: SVEAISGASYEQY
D: -
V: TRBV29-1

CDR3: ASSSHRLAGSPGEQY
D: TRBD2
V: TRBV27

CDR3: ASIAGLVT
D: -
V: TRBV6-1

CDR3: ASIDDRGATEAF
D: TRBD1
V: TRBV28

CDR3: ASSLVYEQY
D: -
V: TRBV11-2